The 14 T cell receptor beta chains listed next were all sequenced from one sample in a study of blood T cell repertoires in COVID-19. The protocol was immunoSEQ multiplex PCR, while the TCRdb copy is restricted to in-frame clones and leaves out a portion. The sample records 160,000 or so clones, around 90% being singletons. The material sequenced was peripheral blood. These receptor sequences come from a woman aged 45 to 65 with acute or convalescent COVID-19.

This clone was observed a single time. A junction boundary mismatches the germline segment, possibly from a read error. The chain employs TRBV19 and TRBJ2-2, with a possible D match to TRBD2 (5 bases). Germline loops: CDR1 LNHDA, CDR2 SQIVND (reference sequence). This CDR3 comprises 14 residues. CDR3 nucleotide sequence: TGTGCCAGTAGTATAGGAGGGAACGCCGGGGAGCTGTTTTTT. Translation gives CASSIGGNAGELFF. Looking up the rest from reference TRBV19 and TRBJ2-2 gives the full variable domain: DGGITQSPKYLFRKEGQNVTLSCEQNLNHDAMYWYRQDPGQGLRLIYYSQIVNDFQKGDIAEGYSVSREKKESFPLTVTSAQKNPTAFYLCASSIGGNAGELFFGEGSRLTVL.

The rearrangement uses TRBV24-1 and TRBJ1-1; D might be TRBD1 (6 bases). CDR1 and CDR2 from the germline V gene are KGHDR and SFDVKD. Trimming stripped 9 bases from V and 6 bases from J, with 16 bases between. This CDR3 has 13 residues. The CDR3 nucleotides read TGTGCCACCCGTACAGGGAATGAGGCTGAAGCTTTCTTT. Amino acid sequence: CATRTGNEAEAFF.

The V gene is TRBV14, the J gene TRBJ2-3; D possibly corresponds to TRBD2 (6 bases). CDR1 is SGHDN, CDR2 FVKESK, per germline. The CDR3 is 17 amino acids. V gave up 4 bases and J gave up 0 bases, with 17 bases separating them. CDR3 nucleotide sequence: TGTGCCAGCAGCCCGACCCGGGGGACTGCTAGCACAGATACGCAGTATTTT. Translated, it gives CASSPTRGTASTDTQYF.

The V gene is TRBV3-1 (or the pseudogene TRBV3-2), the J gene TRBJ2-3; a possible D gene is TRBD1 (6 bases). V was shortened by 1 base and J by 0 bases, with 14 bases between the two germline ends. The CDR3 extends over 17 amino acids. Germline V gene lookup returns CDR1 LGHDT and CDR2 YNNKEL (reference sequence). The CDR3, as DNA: TGTGCCAGCAGCCAAGTTTGGGGGCTGGCGAGCACAGATACGCAGTATTTT. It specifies CASSQVWGLASTDTQYF.

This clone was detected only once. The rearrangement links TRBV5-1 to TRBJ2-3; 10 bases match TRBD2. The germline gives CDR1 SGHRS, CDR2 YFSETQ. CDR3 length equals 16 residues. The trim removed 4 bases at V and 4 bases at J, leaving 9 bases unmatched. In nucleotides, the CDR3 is TGCGCCAGCAGCCTAAGGGGAGCGGGGGGGCCAGATACGCAGTATTTT. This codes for CASSLRGAGGPDTQYF.

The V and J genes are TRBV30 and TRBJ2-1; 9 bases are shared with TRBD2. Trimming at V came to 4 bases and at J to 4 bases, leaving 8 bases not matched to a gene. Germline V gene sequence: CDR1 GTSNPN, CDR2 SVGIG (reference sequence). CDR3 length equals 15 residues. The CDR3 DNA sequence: TGTGCCTGGACCTCACAACTAGCGGGTTACAATGAGCAGTTCTTC. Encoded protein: CAWTSQLAGYNEQFF.

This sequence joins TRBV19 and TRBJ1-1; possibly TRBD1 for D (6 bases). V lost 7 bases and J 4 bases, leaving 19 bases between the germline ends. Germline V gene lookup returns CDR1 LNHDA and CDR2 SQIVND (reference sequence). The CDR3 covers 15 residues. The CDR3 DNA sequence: TGTGCCAGTAAACGACAGGTCCTGGATCTCACTGAAGCTTTCTTT. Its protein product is CASKRQVLDLTEAFF.

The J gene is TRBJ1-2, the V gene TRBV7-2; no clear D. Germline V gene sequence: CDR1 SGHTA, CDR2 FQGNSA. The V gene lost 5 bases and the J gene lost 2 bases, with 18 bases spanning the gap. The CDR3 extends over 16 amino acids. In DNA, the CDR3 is TGTGCCAGCAGCATGCAAACCCGGTTACAGAACTATGGCTACACCTTC. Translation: CASSMQTRLQNYGYTF.

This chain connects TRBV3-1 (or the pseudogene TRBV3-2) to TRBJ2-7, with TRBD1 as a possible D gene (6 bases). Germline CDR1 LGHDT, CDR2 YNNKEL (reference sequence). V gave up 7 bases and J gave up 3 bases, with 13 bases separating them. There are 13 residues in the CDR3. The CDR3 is CASTETGFYEQYF. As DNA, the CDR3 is TGTGCCAGCACCGAGACAGGATTCTACGAGCAGTACTTC.

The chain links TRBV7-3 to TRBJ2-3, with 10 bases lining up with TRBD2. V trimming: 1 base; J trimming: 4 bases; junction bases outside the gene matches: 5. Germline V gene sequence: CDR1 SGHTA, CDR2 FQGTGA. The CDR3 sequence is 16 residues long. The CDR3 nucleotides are TGTGCCAGCAGCTTAAGTCCCCTAGCGGGGGCAGATACGCAGTATTTT. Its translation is CASSLSPLAGADTQYF.

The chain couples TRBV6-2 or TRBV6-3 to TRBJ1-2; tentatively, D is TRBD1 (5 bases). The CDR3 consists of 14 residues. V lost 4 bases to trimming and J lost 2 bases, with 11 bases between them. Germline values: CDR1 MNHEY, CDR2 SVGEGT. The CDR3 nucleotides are TGTGCCAGCAGTTGGGCACCAGGGAACTATGGCTACACCTTC. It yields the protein CASSWAPGNYGYTF.

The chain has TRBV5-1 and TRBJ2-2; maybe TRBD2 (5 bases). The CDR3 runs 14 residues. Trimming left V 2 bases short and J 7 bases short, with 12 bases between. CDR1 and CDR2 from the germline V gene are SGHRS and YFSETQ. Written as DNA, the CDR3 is TGCGCCAGCAGCTTATCAGGAGGTAACGGGGAGCTGTTTTTT. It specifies CASSLSGGNGELFF.

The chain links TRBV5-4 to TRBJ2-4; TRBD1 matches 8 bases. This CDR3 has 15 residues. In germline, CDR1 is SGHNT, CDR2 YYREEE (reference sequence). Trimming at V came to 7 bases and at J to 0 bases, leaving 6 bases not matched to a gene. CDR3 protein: CASHDRGGAKNIQYF. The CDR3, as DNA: TGTGCCAGCCACGACAGGGGTGGAGCCAAAAACATTCAGTACTTC.

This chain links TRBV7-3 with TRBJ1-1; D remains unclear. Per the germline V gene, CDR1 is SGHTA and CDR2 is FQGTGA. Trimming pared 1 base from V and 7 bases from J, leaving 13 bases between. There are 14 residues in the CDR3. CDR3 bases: TGTGCCAGCAGCTTAATATCCGGGAGAATTGAAGCTTTCTTT. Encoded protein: CASSLISGRIEAFF.